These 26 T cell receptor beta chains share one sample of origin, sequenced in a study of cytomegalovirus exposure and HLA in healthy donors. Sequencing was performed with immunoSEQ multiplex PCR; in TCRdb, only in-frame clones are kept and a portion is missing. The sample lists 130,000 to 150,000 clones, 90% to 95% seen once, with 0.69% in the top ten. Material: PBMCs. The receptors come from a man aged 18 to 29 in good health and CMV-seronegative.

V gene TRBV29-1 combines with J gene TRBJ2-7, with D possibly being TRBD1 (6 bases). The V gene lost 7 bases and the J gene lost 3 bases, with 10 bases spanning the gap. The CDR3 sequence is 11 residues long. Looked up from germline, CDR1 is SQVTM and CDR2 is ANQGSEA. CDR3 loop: CSALQGYEQYV. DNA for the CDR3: TGCAGCGCATTACAGGGCTACGAGCAGTACGTC.

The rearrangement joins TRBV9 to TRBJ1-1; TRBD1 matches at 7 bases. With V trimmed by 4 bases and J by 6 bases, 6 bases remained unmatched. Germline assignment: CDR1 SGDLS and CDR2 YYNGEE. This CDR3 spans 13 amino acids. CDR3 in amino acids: CASSPWGTAEAFF. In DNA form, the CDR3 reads TGTGCCAGCAGCCCATGGGGGACAGCTGAAGCTTTCTTT.

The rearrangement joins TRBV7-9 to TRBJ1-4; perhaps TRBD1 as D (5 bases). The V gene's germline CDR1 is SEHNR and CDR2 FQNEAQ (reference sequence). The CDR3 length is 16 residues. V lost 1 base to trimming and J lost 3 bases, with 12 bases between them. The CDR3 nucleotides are TGTGCCAGCAGCTTAGATCCGGGGGATTCTAATGAAAAACTGTTTTTT. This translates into CASSLDPGDSNEKLFF.

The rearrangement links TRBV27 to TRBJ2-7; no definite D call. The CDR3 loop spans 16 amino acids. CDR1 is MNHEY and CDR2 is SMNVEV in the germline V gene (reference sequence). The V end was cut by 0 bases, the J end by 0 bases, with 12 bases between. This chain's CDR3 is CASSLSIPFSSYEQYF. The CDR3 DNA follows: TGTGCCAGCAGTTTATCGATCCCCTTCAGCTCCTACGAGCAGTACTTC.

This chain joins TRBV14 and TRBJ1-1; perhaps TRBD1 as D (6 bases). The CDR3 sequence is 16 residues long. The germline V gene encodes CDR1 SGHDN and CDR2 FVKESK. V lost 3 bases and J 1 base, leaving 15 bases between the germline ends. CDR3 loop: CASSHPPGHQNTEAFF. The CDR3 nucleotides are TGTGCCAGCAGCCACCCTCCGGGACACCAGAACACTGAAGCTTTCTTT.

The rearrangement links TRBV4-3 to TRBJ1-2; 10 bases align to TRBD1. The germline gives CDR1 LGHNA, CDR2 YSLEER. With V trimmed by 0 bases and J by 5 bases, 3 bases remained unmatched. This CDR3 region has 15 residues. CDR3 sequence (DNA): TGCGCCAGCAGCCAAGAGGGGACAGGGGCTTATGGCTACACCTTC. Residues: CASSQEGTGAYGYTF.

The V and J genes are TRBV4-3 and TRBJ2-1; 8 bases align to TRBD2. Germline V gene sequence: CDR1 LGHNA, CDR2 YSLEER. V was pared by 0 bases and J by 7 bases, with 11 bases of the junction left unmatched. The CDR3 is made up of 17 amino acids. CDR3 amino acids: CASSQEGSSGSWNEQFF. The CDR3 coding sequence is TGCGCCAGCAGCCAAGAAGGTTCGAGCGGGAGTTGGAATGAGCAGTTCTTC.

CDR3 region: CASSMGERGQPQHF. DNA for the CDR3: TGTGCCAGTAGTATGGGGGAGAGGGGGCAGCCCCAGCATTTT. The chain carries TRBV19 and TRBJ1-5, with TRBD1 as a possible D gene (6 bases). Trimming cost V 3 bases and J 7 bases, with 13 bases left between them. Germline V lookup: CDR1 LNHDA, CDR2 SQIVND (reference sequence). The CDR3 covers 14 residues.

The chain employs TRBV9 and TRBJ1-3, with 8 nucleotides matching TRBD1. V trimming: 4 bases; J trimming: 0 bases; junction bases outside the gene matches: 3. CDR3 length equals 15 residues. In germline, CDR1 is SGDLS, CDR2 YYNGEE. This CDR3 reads CASSPDRVSGNTIYF. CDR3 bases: TGTGCCAGCAGCCCGGACAGGGTCTCTGGAAACACCATATATTTT.

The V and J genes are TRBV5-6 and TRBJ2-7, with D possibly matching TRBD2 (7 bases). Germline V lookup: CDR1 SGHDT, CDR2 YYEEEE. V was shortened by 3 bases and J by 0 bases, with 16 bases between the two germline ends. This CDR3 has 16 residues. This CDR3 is CASSWEGGTSSYEQYV. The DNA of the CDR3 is TGTGCCAGCAGCTGGGAGGGGGGAACGAGCTCCTACGAGCAGTACGTC.

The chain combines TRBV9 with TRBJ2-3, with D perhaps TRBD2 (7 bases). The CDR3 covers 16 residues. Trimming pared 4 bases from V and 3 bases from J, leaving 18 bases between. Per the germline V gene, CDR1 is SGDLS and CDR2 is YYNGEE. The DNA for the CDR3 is TGTGCCAGCAGCCTCCCTCCGGGGGGCTTGACAGATACGCAGTATTTT. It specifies CASSLPPGGLTDTQYF. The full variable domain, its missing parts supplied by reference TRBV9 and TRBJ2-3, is DSGVTQTPKHLITATGQRVTLRCSPRSGDLSVYWYQQSLDQGLQFLIQYYNGEERAKGNILERFSAQQFPDLHSELNLSSLELGDSALYFCASSLPPGGLTDTQYFGPGTRLTVL.

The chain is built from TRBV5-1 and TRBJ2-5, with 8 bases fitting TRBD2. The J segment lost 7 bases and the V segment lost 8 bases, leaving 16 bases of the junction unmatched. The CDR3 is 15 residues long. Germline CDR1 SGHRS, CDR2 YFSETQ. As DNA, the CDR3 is TGCGCCAGTAACTCGGGGGGGATCCGAGCGGGGACCCAGTACTTC. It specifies CASNSGGIRAGTQYF.

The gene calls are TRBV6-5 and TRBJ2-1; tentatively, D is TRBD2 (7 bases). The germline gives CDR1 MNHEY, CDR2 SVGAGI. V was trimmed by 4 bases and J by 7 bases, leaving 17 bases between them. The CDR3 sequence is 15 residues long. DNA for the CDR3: TGTGCCAGCAGTTTGATCGCGGGGGCGCGAAATGAGCAGTTCTTC. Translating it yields CASSLIAGARNEQFF.

CDR3 nucleotides: TGCGCCAGCAGCTTACAGGTTCGGAACACTGAAGCTTTCTTT. Its protein product is CASSLQVRNTEAFF. The chain couples TRBV5-1 to TRBJ1-1, with a weak D call TRBD1 (5 bases). V dropped 2 bases and J dropped 1 base, with 9 bases sitting between them. From germline, CDR1 is SGHRS and CDR2 YFSETQ. This CDR3 is 14 amino acids long.

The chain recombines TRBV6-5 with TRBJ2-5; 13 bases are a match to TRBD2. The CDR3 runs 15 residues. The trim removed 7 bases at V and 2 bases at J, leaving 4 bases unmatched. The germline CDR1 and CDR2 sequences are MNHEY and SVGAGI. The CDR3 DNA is TGTGCCAGCACTAAGGGACTAGCGGGGCAAGAGACCCAGTACTTC. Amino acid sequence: CASTKGLAGQETQYF.

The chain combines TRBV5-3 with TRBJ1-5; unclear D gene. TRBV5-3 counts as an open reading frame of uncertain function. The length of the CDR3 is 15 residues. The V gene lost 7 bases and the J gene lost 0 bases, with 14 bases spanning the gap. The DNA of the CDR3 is TGTGCCAGAGGGAGAGGTGGAGGTAGCAATCAGCCCCAGCATTTT. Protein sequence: CARGRGGGSNQPQHF.

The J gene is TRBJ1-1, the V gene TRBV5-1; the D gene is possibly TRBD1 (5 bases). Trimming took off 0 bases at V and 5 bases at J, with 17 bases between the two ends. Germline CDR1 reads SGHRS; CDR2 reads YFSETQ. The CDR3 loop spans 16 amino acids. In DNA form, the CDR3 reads TGCGCCAGCAGCTTGGCCCGGGTGGGGCCGAGGACTGAAGCTTTCTTT. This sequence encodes CASSLARVGPRTEAFF.

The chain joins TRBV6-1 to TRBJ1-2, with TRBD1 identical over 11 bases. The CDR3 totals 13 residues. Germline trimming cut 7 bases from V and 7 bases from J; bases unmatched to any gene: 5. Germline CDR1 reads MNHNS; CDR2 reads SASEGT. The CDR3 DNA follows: TGTGCCAGCAATGACGGACAGGGGGCTGGCTACACCTTC. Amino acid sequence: CASNDGQGAGYTF.

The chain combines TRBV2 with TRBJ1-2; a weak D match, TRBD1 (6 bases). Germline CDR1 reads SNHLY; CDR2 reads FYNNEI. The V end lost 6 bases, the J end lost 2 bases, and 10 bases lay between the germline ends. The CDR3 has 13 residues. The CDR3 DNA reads TGTGCCAGCAGCCCGGACAGCAACTATGGCTACACCTTC. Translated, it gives CASSPDSNYGYTF. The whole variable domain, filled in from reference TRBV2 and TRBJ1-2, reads EPEVTQTPSHQVTQMGQEVILRCVPISNHLYFYWYRQILGQKVEFLVSFYNNEISEKSEIFDDQFSVERPDGSNFTLKIRSTKLEDSAMYFCASSPDSNYGYTFGSGTRLTVV.

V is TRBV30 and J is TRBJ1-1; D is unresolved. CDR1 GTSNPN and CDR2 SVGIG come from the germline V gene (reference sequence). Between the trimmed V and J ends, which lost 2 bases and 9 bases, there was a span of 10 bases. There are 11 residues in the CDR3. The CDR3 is CAWSNGDKAFF. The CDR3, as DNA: TGTGCCTGGAGTAACGGAGATAAAGCTTTCTTT.

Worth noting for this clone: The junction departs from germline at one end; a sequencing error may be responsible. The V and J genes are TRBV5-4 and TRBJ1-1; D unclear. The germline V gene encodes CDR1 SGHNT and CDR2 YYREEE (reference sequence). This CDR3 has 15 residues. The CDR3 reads CATSRAEEGNTEAFF. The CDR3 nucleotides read TGTGCCACCAGCCGGGCCGAGGAGGGGAACACTGAAGCTTTCTTT.

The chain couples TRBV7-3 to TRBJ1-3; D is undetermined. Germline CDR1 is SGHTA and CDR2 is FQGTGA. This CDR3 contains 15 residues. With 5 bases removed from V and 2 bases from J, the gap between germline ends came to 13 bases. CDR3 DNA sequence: TGTGCCAGCAGCCGAGAGGCGGGGACTGGAAACACCATATATTTT. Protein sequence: CASSREAGTGNTIYF.

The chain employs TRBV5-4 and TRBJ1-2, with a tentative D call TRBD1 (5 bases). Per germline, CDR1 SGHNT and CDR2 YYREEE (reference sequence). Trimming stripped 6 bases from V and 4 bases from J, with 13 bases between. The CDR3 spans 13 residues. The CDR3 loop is CASTLKRGYGYTF. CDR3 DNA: TGTGCCAGCACCCTAAAAAGGGGCTATGGCTACACCTTC.

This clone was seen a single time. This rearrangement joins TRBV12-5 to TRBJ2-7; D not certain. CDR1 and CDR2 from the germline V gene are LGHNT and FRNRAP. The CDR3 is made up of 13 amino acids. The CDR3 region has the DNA TGTGCTAGTGGTGACGGCGTACGGGTCCCCAAGTCCGTC. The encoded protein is CASGDGVRVPKSV.

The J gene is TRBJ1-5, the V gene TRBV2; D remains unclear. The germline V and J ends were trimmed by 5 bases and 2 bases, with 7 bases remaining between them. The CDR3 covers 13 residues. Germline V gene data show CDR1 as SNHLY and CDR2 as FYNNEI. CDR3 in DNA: TGTGCCAGCAGTCGGGATGGCAATCAGCCCCAGCATTTT. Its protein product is CASSRDGNQPQHF.

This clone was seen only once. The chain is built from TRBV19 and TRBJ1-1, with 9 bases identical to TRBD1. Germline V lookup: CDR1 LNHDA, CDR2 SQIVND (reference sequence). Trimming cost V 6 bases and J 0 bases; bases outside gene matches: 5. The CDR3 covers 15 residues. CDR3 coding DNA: TGTGCCAGTAGAACAGGGGGCCTCATGAACACTGAAGCTTTCTTT. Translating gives CASRTGGLMNTEAFF.